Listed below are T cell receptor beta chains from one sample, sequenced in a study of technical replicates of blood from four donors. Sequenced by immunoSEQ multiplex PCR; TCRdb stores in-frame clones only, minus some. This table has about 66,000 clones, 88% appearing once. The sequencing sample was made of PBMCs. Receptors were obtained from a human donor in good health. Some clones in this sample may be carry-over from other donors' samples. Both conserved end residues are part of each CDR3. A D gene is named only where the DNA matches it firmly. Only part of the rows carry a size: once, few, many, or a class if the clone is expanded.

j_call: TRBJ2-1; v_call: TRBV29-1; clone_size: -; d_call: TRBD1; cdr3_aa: CSVRQGGHEQFF; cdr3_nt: TGCAGCGTTCGACAGGGGGGGCATGAGCAGTTCTTC
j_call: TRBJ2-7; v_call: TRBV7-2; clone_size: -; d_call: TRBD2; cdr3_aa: CASSPGLAREQYF; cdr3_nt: TGTGCCAGCAGCCCCGGACTAGCCCGGGAGCAGTACTTC
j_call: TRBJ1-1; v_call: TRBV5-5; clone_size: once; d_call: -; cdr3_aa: CASSTGGGGPEAFF; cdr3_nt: TGTGCCAGCAGCACCGGGGGGGGTGGTCCTGAAGCTTTCTTT
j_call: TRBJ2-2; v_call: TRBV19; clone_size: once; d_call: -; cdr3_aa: CASIDRTNTGELFF; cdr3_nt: TGTGCCAGTATCGACAGGACCAACACCGGGGAGCTGTTTTTT
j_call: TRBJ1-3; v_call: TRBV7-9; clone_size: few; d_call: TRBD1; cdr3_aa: CASSPGTVGGNTIYF; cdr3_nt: TGTGCCAGCAGCCCCGGGACAGTTGGCGGAAACACCATATATTTT
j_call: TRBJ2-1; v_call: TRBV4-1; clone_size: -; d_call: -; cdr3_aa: CASSQDPLDRSYNEQFF; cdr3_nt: TGCGCCAGCAGCCAAGATCCCCTAGATAGGTCCTACAATGAGCAGTTCTTC
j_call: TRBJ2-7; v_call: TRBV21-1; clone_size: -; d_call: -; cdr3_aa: CASSKVGEDRVSYEQYF; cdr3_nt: TGTGCCAGCAGCAAAGTGGGGGAGGACAGGGTTTCCTACGAGCAGTACTTC
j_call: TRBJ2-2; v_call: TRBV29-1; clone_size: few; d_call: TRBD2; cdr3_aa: CSARRAGENTGELFF; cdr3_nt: TGCAGCGCCCGGCGGGCGGGGGAGAACACCGGGGAGCTGTTTTTT
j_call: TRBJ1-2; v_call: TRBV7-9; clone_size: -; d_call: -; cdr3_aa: CASSYQGGGYTF; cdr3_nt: TGTGCCAGCAGCTACCAGGGAGGCGGCTACACCTTC
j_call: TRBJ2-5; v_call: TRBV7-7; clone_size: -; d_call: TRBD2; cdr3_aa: CASSHRLAEETQYF; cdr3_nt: TGTGCCAGCAGCCATCGACTAGCGGAAGAGACCCAGTACTTC
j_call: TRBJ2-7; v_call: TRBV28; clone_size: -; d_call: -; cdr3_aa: CASSLLRGEQYF; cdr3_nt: TGTGCCAGCAGTTTGTTACGGGGAGAGCAGTACTTC
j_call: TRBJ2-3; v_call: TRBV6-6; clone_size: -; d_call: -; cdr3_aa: CASSGSTDTQYF; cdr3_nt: TGTGCCAGTTCCGGGAGCACAGATACGCAGTATTTT
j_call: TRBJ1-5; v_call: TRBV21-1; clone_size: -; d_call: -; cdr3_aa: CASSDPGHPAPFNQPQHF; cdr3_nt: TGTGCCAGCAGCGATCCGGGACACCCTGCCCCTTTCAATCAGCCCCAGCATTTT
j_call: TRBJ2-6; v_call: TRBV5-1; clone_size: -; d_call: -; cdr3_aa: CASSTADSGANVLTF; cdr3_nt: TGCGCCAGCAGCACCGCAGACTCTGGGGCCAACGTCCTGACTTTC
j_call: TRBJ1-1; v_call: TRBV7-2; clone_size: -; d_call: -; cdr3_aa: CASRTGQPTEAFF; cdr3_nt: TGTGCCAGCAGAACAGGACAGCCAACTGAAGCTTTCTTT
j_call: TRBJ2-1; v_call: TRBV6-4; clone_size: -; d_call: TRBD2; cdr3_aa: CASSRTSDYNEQFF; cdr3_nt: TGTGCCAGCAGCCGGACTAGCGATTACAATGAGCAGTTCTTC
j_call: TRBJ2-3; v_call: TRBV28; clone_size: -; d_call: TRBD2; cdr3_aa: CASSSAGVTDTQYF; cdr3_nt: TGTGCCAGCAGCTCAGCGGGGGTTACAGATACGCAGTATTTT
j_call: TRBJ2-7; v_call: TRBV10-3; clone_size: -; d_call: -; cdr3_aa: CAISVSEALGEQYF; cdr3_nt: TGTGCCATCAGTGTCAGTGAGGCCCTGGGCGAGCAGTACTTC
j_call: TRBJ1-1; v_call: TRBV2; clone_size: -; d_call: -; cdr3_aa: CASRTSGVGNTEAFF; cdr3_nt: TGTGCCAGCAGAACCTCAGGTGTCGGGAACACTGAAGCTTTCTTT
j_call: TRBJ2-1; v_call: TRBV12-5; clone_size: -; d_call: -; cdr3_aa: CASGLVLASALNEQFF; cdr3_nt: TGTGCTAGTGGTTTGGTACTGGCTAGCGCTCTGAATGAGCAGTTCTTC
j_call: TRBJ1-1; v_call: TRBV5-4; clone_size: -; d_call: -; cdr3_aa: CASSSLNSEAFF; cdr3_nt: TGTGCCAGCAGCTCCCTCAACTCTGAAGCTTTCTTT
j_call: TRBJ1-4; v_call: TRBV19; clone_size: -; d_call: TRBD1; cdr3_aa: CASSIRDRTNEKLFF; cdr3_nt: TGTGCCAGTAGTATTAGGGACAGAACTAATGAAAAACTGTTTTTT
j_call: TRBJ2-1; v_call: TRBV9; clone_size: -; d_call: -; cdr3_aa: CASSVRGSEGEQFF; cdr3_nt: TGTGCCAGCAGCGTACGTGGGAGCGAGGGTGAGCAGTTCTTC
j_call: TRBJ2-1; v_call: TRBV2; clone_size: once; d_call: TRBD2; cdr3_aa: CASSEASGAREQFF; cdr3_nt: TGTGCCAGCAGTGAAGCTAGCGGGGCAAGGGAGCAGTTCTTC
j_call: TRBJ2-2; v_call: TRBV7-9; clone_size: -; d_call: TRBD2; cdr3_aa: CASGLSSGKNTGELFF; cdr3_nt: TGTGCCAGCGGCCTTTCTAGCGGGAAAAACACCGGGGAGCTGTTTTTT
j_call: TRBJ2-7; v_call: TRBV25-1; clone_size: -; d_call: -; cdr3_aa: CASRDNSYEQYF; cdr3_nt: TGTGCCAGTCGGGACAACTCCTACGAGCAGTACTTC
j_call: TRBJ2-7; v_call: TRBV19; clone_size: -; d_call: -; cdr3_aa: CASTSPSGPLVDEQYF; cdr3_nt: TGTGCCAGTACGAGCCCCTCAGGGCCTCTAGTGGACGAGCAGTACTTC
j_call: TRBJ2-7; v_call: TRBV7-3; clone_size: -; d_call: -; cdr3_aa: CASSSDRQASKYF; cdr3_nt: TGTGCCAGCAGCAGTGATCGACAGGCCTCTAAGTACTTC
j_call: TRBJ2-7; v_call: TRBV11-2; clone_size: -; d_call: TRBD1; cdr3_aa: CASSPGQGIYEQYF; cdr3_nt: TGTGCCAGCAGCCCTGGACAGGGAATCTACGAGCAGTACTTC
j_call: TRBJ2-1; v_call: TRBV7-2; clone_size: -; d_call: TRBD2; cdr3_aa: CASSRREASGSRHNEQFF; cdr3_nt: TGTGCCAGCAGCCGGCGTGAGGCTAGCGGGAGTAGACACAATGAGCAGTTCTTC
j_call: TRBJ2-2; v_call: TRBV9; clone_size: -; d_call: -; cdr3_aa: CASSVGSSNTGELFF; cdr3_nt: TGTGCCAGCAGCGTGGGTAGCTCGAACACCGGGGAGCTGTTTTTT
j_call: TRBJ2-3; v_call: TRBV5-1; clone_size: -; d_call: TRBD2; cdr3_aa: CASGSGGSGDTQYF; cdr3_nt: TGCGCCAGCGGTAGCGGGGGCTCGGGCGATACGCAGTATTTT
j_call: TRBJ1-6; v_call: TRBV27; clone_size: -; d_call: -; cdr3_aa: CASSLAGPYNSPLHF; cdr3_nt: TGTGCCAGCAGTTTGGCGGGACCCTATAATTCACCCCTCCACTTT
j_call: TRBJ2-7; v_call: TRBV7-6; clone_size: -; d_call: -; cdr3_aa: CASSIVASEQYF; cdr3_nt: TGTGCCAGCAGCATTGTAGCCTCCGAGCAGTACTTC
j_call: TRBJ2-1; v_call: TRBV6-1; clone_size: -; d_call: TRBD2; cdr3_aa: CASGTSGRYNEQFF; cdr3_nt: TGTGCCAGCGGTACTAGCGGGAGATACAATGAGCAGTTCTTC
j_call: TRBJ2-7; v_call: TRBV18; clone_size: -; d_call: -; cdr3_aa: CASSPSPSEGPRLAYEQYF; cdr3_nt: TGTGCCAGCTCACCATCGCCTAGCGAGGGACCACGTCTCGCCTACGAGCAGTACTTC
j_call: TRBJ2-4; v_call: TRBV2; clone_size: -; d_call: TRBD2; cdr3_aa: CASSEEGGAGGTTTAKNIQYF; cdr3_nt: TGTGCCAGCAGTGAGGAAGGGGGCGCGGGGGGGACCACAACAGCCAAAAACATTCAGTACTTC
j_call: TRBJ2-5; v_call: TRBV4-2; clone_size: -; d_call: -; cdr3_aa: CASSQNLAGETQYF; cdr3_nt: TGTGCCAGCAGCCAAAACTTAGCCGGGGAGACCCAGTACTTC
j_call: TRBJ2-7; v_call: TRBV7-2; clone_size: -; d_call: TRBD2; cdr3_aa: CASSSGLADYYEQYF; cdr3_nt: TGTGCCAGCAGCTCGGGACTAGCCGACTACTACGAGCAGTACTTC
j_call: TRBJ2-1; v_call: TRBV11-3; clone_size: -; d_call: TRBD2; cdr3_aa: CASSGYPSGGGEQFF; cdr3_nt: TGTGCCAGCAGCGGGTATCCTAGCGGGGGGGGTGAGCAGTTCTTC
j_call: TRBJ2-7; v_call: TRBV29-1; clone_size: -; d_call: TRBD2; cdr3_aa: CSVGRGVRSSYEQYF; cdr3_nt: TGCAGCGTGGGCCGGGGGGTCCGTAGCTCCTACGAGCAGTACTTC
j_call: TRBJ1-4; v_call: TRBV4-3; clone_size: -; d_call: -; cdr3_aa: CASSQRSQGYATNEKLFF; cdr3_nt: TGCGCCAGCAGCCAAAGGTCCCAGGGTTATGCAACTAATGAAAAACTGTTTTTT
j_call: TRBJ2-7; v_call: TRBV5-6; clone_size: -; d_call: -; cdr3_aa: CASSYPSLATSDEQYF; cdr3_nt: TGTGCCAGCAGCTACCCGAGCTTAGCTACCTCGGACGAGCAGTACTTC
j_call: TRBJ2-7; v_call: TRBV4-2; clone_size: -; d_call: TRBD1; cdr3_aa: CASSRRTGAHEQYF; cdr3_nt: TGTGCCAGCAGCCGGAGGACAGGGGCCCACGAGCAGTACTTC
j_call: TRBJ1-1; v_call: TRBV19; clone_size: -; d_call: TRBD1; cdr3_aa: CASSGDRIEAFF; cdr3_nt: TGTGCCAGTAGCGGGGACAGAATTGAAGCTTTCTTT
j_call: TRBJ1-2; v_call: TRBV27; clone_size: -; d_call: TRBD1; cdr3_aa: CASSLQGVGGYTF; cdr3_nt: TGTGCCAGCAGTTTACAGGGGGTCGGTGGCTACACCTTC
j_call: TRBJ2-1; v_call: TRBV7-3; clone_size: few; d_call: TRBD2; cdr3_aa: CASSSSGGRGDEQFF; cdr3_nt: TGTGCCAGCAGCTCCAGCGGGGGGCGAGGGGATGAGCAGTTCTTC
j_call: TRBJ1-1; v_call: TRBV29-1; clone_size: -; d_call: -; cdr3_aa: CSVVRDLVTEAFF; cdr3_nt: TGCAGCGTTGTAAGGGACTTGGTCACTGAAGCTTTCTTT
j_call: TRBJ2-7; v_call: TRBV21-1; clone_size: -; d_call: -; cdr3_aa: CASSTARGYEQYF; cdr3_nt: TGTGCCAGCAGCACCGCACGGGGCTACGAGCAGTACTTC
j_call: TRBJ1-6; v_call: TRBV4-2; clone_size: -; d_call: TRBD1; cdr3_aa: CASSQEPTGASPLHF; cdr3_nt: TGTGCCAGCAGCCAAGAGCCGACAGGGGCCTCACCCCTCCACTTT
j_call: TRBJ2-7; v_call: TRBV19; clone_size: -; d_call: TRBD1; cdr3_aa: CASSKLDRRYEQYF; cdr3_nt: TGTGCCAGTAGTAAATTGGACAGGCGATACGAGCAGTACTTC
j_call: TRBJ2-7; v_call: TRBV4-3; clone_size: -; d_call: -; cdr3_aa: CASSLTTGPGVEQYF; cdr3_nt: TGCGCCAGCAGCCTCACGACAGGGCCGGGGGTCGAGCAGTACTTC
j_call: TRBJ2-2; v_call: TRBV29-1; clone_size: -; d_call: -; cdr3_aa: CSVKTGMRTGELFF; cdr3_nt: TGCAGCGTTAAAACAGGAATGCGAACCGGGGAGCTGTTTTTT
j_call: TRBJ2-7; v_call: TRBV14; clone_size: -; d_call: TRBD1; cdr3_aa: CASSHWARQGAYEQYF; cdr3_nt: TGTGCCAGCAGCCACTGGGCCCGACAGGGGGCCTACGAGCAGTACTTC
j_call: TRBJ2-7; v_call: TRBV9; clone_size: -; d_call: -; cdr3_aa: CASSLMAGHSYEQYF; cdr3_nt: TGTGCCAGCAGCCTTATGGCGGGCCACTCCTACGAGCAGTACTTC